Detailed here is one T cell receptor beta chain. The table came from immunoSEQ multiplex PCR; TCRdb's copy has only in-frame clones and leaves some out. Of fewer than 1.4 million clones in the sample, 75% to 80% are singletons; the top ten hold 0.6% to 0.75%. After removal of 0 bases from V and 7 bases from J, the junction contained 5 bases not matched to a gene. Germline V gene lookup returns CDR1 SGHRS and CDR2 YFSETQ. The CDR3 totals 14 residues. The data belong to a study of shared clonotypes between healthy human individuals. Sequenced: memory CD4+ T cells from PBMCs. Regarding subset: CD45RA-negative fraction. The chain has TRBV5-1 and TRBJ1-2; 8 nucleotides match TRBD1. The receptor was isolated from a man between 18 and 35 years old in good health. Some clones in this sample may be carry-over from other donors' samples. The CDR3 sequence is CASSLGQGNGGYTF. The CDR3 nucleotides read TGCGCCAGCAGCTTGGGACAGGGGAACGGTGGCTACACCTTC.